These 17 T cell receptor beta chains were sequenced from one sample in a study of patients and donors after allogeneic stem cell transplantation (dated by TCRdb to between 2020 and 2021). The method behind the library was RT-PCR. TCRdb records NextSeq 550 as the sequencer. TCRdb reran the public reads through fastp at Q25 and MiXCR, keeping productive beta chains. Every distinct CDR3 protein forms one entry, paired with its most common genes and DNA. For this sample there are approximately 57,000 distinct CDR3 sequences; more than 10% appear just once. Of the sample, roughly a third is held by the ten largest clones. The sample comprised blood, either unsorted or a sorted T cell fraction (not recorded which). The receptors shown here come from a human donor who was either an allogeneic HSCT recipient or a stem cell or donor lymphocyte infusion donor (not recorded which). It is not recorded whose cells these are; they may come from a transplant donor.

The chain carries TRBV27 and TRBJ2-3, with 7 bases matching TRBD2. This CDR3 comprises 14 residues. Germline values: CDR1 MNHEY, CDR2 SMNVEV (reference sequence). V dropped 4 bases and J dropped 8; count of bases not matched to a gene: 9. CDR3 amino acids: CASSSPRTSGTQYF. Here the CDR3 DNA reads TGTGCCAGCAGTTCGCCTAGGACTAGTGGTACGCAGTATTTT.

This clonotype was found many times. J is TRBJ1-1 and V is TRBV15, with a tentative D call TRBD1 (6 bases). The CDR3 length is 14 residues. V lost 6 bases and J 0 bases, leaving 11 bases between the germline ends. Germline V gives CDR1 LNHNV, CDR2 YYDKDF (reference sequence). The CDR3 sequence is CATSLDSMNTEAFF. In DNA, the CDR3 is TGTGCCACCAGTTTGGACAGCATGAACACTGAAGCTTTCTTT.

The chain joins TRBV5-1 to TRBJ2-1; D unresolved. V gave up 0 bases and J gave up 2 bases, with 21 bases separating them. Germline CDR1 and CDR2: SGHRS and YFSETQ. This CDR3 is 19 amino acids long. CDR3 DNA sequence: TGCGCCAGCAGCTTGGAGCCCTCGGGCCCCACTAAAGCCTACAATGAGCAGTTCTTC. It encodes CASSLEPSGPTKAYNEQFF.

This clonotype was observed a few times. The J gene is TRBJ2-2, the V gene TRBV25-1; 7 bases are shared with TRBD1. Trimming took 7 bases from V and 9 from J; bases not matched to a gene: 17. Germline assignment: CDR1 MGHDK and CDR2 SYGVNS. CDR3 length: 16 amino acids. CDR3 sequence: CASTVLGQNGVRELFF. The CDR3, as DNA: TGTGCCAGCACCGTTTTGGGACAGAACGGTGTCCGGGAGCTGTTTTTT. The variable domain in full, with the rest retrieved from reference TRBV25-1 and TRBJ2-2, is EADIYQTPRYLVIGTGKKITLECSQTMGHDKMYWYQQDPGMELHLIHYSYGVNSTEKGDLSSESTVSRIRTEHFPLTLESARPSHTSQYLCASTVLGQNGVRELFFGEGSRLTVL.

The genes are TRBV7-9 and TRBJ2-1, with TRBD1 identical over 8 bases. The ends lost 5 bases at V and 1 base at J; junction bases unmatched: 4. The CDR3 is 15 amino acids. The germline V gene has CDR1 SEHNR and CDR2 FQNEAQ (reference sequence). Here the CDR3 reads CASSETGVSYNEQFF. Written as DNA, the CDR3 is TGTGCCAGCAGCGAGACAGGGGTTTCCTACAATGAGCAGTTCTTC.

This clonotype was seen more than once but under ten times. The rearrangement links TRBV24-1 to TRBJ2-7, with D tentatively TRBD1 (5 bases). The CDR3 runs to 13 residues. The germline V gene has CDR1 KGHDR and CDR2 SFDVKD. V was trimmed by 4 bases and J by 0 bases, leaving 6 bases between them. The CDR3 DNA sequence: TGTGCCACCAGTGAGGACATCTCCTACGAGCAGTACTTC. Its protein is CATSEDISYEQYF.

The chain carries TRBV19 and TRBJ1-1, with 8 bases identical to TRBD1. The CDR3 is 15 amino acids. Germline loops: CDR1 LNHDA, CDR2 SQIVND (reference sequence). The junction had 6 bases not matched to a gene; V was cut back by 5 bases and J by 1 base. CDR3 sequence reads: CASSLWTGKNTEAFF. The CDR3 DNA follows: TGTGCCAGTAGTCTGTGGACAGGGAAGAACACTGAAGCTTTCTTT.

Many counts were recorded for this clonotype. The chain has TRBV12-3 or TRBV12-4 and TRBJ2-7; D may match TRBD1 or TRBD2 (7 bases each). V lost 8 bases, J lost 2 bases, and 19 bases lay in between. The length of the CDR3 is 15 residues. The CDR3 loop reads CASSFQGGVTYEQYF. The DNA of the CDR3 is TGTGCCAGCTCATTCCAGGGGGGGGTGACCTACGAGCAGTACTTC.

Ten or more counts support this clonotype. The chain joins TRBV20-1 to TRBJ1-6; no definite D call. CDR3 length equals 13 residues. V was clipped by 1 base and J by 7 bases, with 8 bases between them. In germline, CDR1 is DFQATT, CDR2 SNEGSKA (reference sequence). DNA for the CDR3: TGCAGTGCTAGAGTGGGGAAAAATTCACCCCTCCACTTT. Protein: CSARVGKNSPLHF.

This clonotype has just a few counts. The chain recombines TRBV10-3 with TRBJ1-2; D may be TRBD1 (5 bases). Germline values: CDR1 ENHRY, CDR2 SYGVKD. The ends were cut back, 5 bases at V and 14 bases at J, with 18 bases in the middle. The CDR3 has 12 amino acids. The CDR3 coding sequence is TGTGCCATCAGTTCGGACGCATCCGAGGGGACCTTC. Amino acids: CAISSDASEGTF.

This clonotype has ten or more counts. The V call is TRBV25-1, the J call TRBJ1-1; TRBD1 matches 7 bases. This CDR3 spans 17 amino acids. From germline, CDR1 is MGHDK and CDR2 SYGVNS. Trimming removed 3 bases from V and 1 base from J; junction bases left unmatched: 11. In DNA, the CDR3 is TGTGCCAGCAGTGATCCATCGAACGACAGGGCGAACACTGAAGCTTTCTTT. Amino acids: CASSDPSNDRANTEAFF.

The chain has TRBV20-1 and TRBJ2-7; 11 positions agree with TRBD2. Germline trimming cut 4 bases from V and 4 bases from J; bases unmatched to any gene: 6. CDR1 and CDR2 from the germline V gene are DFQATT and SNEGSKA (reference sequence). The CDR3 length is 14 residues. CDR3 in amino acids: CSANSGRAGYEQYF. The CDR3 nucleotides read TGCAGTGCTAATAGCGGGAGGGCCGGGTACGAGCAGTACTTC.

Many counts were recorded for this clonotype. This chain links TRBV20-1 with TRBJ2-1, with TRBD2 identical over 8 bases. V shed 5 bases, J shed 9 bases, and the junction held 6 bases outside the gene matches. This CDR3 contains 12 residues. Germline V gene lookup returns CDR1 DFQATT and CDR2 SNEGSKA (reference sequence). CDR3 in amino acids: CSAEGLATEQFF. Written as DNA, the CDR3 is TGCAGTGCTGAAGGACTAGCTACTGAGCAGTTCTTC.

This clonotype was observed a handful of times. The rearrangement links TRBV4-2 to TRBJ2-5; maybe TRBD2 (5 bases). Trimming took off 3 bases at V and 1 base at J, with 15 bases between the two ends. The CDR3 has 16 residues. Germline V gene sequence: CDR1 LGHNA, CDR2 YNFKEQ. The CDR3 is CASSHGEAGLQETQYF. CDR3 DNA sequence: TGTGCCAGCAGCCATGGAGAGGCAGGACTCCAAGAGACCCAGTACTTC.

This clonotype has just a few counts. The chain combines TRBV21-1 with TRBJ1-4; no DNA check was done on the table's D call, TRBD1. TRBV21-1 is listed as a pseudogene. The length of the CDR3 is 16 residues. CDR3 sequence (DNA): TGTGCCAGCAGCAAAAAGCCCGGACAGCTTAATGAAAAACTGTTTTTT. This sequence encodes CASSKKPGQLNEKLFF.

In this sample, this clonotype turned up a few times. The chain uses TRBV27 and TRBJ2-2; D gene uncertain. CDR3 length equals 14 residues. Deletions cut 8 bases from V and 2 bases from J, with 12 bases between. The germline V gene encodes CDR1 MNHEY and CDR2 SMNVEV (reference sequence). The CDR3: CASSYQPNTGELFF. The CDR3, as DNA: TGTGCCAGCTCTTACCAGCCCAACACCGGGGAGCTGTTTTTT.

The CDR3 coding sequence is TGCAGTGCCCTTGGACTAGCGGGAGAGCTAAATGAGCAGTTCTTC. Amino acids: CSALGLAGELNEQFF. The rearrangement joins TRBV20-1 to TRBJ2-1; 13 bases match TRBD2. The V segment lost 6 bases and the J segment 7 bases; nucleotides outside the gene matches: 9. The CDR3 loop spans 15 amino acids. Germline values: CDR1 DFQATT, CDR2 SNEGSKA (reference sequence).